These 17 T cell receptor beta chains share one sample of origin, sequenced in a study of blood T cell repertoires in COVID-19. Only in-frame clones appear in the TCRdb table, and some are missing; sequencing was by immunoSEQ multiplex PCR. The sample contains some 300,000 clones, 90% of which appear only once. The sample comprised peripheral blood. These receptors originate from a woman aged 40 to 49 with COVID-19, enrolled during active disease.

CDR3 residues: CASSQELLGSSYNSPLHF. CDR3 in DNA: TGCGCCAGCAGCCAAGAGCTTCTGGGGAGCTCCTATAATTCACCCCTCCACTTT. The rearrangement links TRBV4-3 to TRBJ1-6; D remains ambiguous. Germline V CDR1 and CDR2: LGHNA, YSLEER. The CDR3 runs 18 residues. The germline V and J ends were trimmed by 0 bases and 0 bases, with 12 bases remaining between them.

The table lists this clone with a few counts. V is TRBV7-9 and J is TRBJ1-3, with 11 bases lining up with TRBD1. The CDR3 runs to 17 residues. CDR1 SEHNR and CDR2 FQNEAQ come from the germline V gene (reference sequence). Trimming took 3 bases from V and 0 from J; bases not matched to a gene: 4. The DNA of the CDR3 is TGTGCCAGCAGCTTGGGACAGGGGGGATTCTCTGGAAACACCATATATTTT. It is translated as CASSLGQGGFSGNTIYF.

V and J are TRBV27 and TRBJ2-7, with D maybe TRBD1 (6 bases). CDR1 is MNHEY, CDR2 SMNVEV, per germline (reference sequence). CDR3 length: 13 residues. V was cut by 0 bases and J by 4 bases, with 7 bases left in between. CDR3: CASSLSTGYEQYF. For the CDR3, the DNA is TGTGCCAGCAGTTTATCGACAGGATACGAGCAGTACTTC.

This chain connects TRBV18 to TRBJ2-3; 7 nucleotides match TRBD1. After removal of 2 bases from V and 3 bases from J, the junction contained 2 bases not matched to a gene. The CDR3 extends over 14 amino acids. Per the germline V gene, CDR1 is KGHSH and CDR2 is LQKENI. In DNA, the CDR3 is TGTGCCAGCTCACCAACAGGGGTAACAGATACGCAGTATTTT. It specifies CASSPTGVTDTQYF.

The gene calls are TRBV7-6 and TRBJ2-1; the D gene is possibly TRBD2 (7 bases). CDR3 length: 15 amino acids. Germline V lookup: CDR1 SGHVS, CDR2 FNYEAQ. The germline V and J ends were trimmed by 2 bases and 5 bases, with 13 bases remaining between them. The CDR3 sequence is CASSLTGRGDNEQFF. DNA for the CDR3: TGTGCCAGCAGCTTAACAGGGAGGGGGGACAATGAGCAGTTCTTC.

The CDR3 bases are TGTGCCAGCAGTAAAGGGGGTGGAACCACTGAAGCTTTCTTT. Translating gives CASSKGGGTTEAFF. The rearrangement joins TRBV28 to TRBJ1-1; possible D gene TRBD1, 6 bases. V was clipped by 5 bases and J by 4 bases, with 14 bases between them. The length of the CDR3 is 14 residues. From germline, CDR1 is MDHEN and CDR2 SYDVKM.

The count of this clone is one. The chain is built from TRBV30 and TRBJ2-2, with D possibly matching TRBD1 (5 bases). Germline values: CDR1 GTSNPN, CDR2 SVGIG (reference sequence). V gave up 2 bases and J gave up 3 bases, with 19 bases separating them. CDR3 length: 17 residues. The CDR3 nucleotides read TGTGCCTGGAGTCACGGACCCCCCCTAGGGGACACCGGGGAGCTGTTTTTT. This gives the protein CAWSHGPPLGDTGELFF.

In DNA form, the CDR3 reads TGTGCCAGTAGGACCGACAGGGGTGGCAATCAGCCCCAGCATTTT. It yields the protein CASRTDRGGNQPQHF. The rearrangement links TRBV19 to TRBJ1-5; 8 nucleotides line up with TRBD1. CDR3 length: 15 amino acids. Germline-derived CDR1 and CDR2 are LNHDA and SQIVND (reference sequence). V lost 6 bases and J lost 2; bases outside the gene matches: 6. Based on the CDR3 plus reference TRBV19 and TRBJ1-5, the full variable domain is DGGITQSPKYLFRKEGQNVTLSCEQNLNHDAMYWYRQDPGQGLRLIYYSQIVNDFQKGDIAEGYSVSREKKESFPLTVTSAQKNPTAFYLCASRTDRGGNQPQHFGDGTRLSIL.

The chain joins TRBV27 to TRBJ2-6; 7 nucleotides match TRBD1. The CDR3 is 19 amino acids. The junction had 16 bases not matched to a gene; V was cut back by 5 bases and J by 3 bases. Germline lookup yields CDR1 MNHEY and CDR2 SMNVEV (reference sequence). CDR3 in amino acids: CASSPETGRFSRGANVLTF. CDR3 nucleotide sequence: TGTGCCAGCAGTCCCGAGACAGGGCGGTTTTCTCGTGGGGCCAACGTCCTGACTTTC.

The rearrangement links TRBV16 to TRBJ2-7, with D perhaps TRBD2 (6 bases). The germline gives CDR1 KGHSY, CDR2 FQNENV. V was shortened by 1 base and J by 2 bases, with 12 bases between the two germline ends. The CDR3 is made up of 15 amino acids. CDR3 region: CASSQWASATYEQYF. In nucleotides, the CDR3 is TGTGCCAGCAGCCAATGGGCTAGCGCTACCTACGAGCAGTACTTC.

V usage is TRBV7-2 and J usage is TRBJ1-1, with 12 positions matching TRBD1. Germline CDR1 SGHTA, CDR2 FQGNSA. With V trimmed by 4 bases and J by 5 bases, 8 bases remained unmatched. The CDR3 runs to 16 residues. The chain's CDR3 is CASSWDRGRGKTEAFF. As DNA, the CDR3 is TGTGCCAGCAGCTGGGACAGGGGGCGCGGTAAGACTGAAGCTTTCTTT. Looking up the rest from reference TRBV7-2 and TRBJ1-1 gives the full variable domain: GAGVSQSPSNKVTEKGKDVELRCDPISGHTALYWYRQSLGQGLEFLIYFQGNSAPDKSGLPSDRFSAERTGGSVSTLTIQRTQQEDSAVYLCASSWDRGRGKTEAFFGQGTRLTVV.

Here the CDR3 reads CASSPWGTLQSYEQYF. For the CDR3, the DNA is TGTGCCAGTAGTCCCTGGGGGACTCTCCAGAGCTACGAGCAGTACTTC. The chain is built from TRBV19 and TRBJ2-7; D may be TRBD2 (6 bases). Germline values: CDR1 LNHDA, CDR2 SQIVND (reference sequence). The CDR3 runs to 16 residues. V was pared by 5 bases and J by 3 bases, with 20 bases between.

The rearrangement links TRBV28 to TRBJ1-4; maybe TRBD1 (6 bases). V lost 1 base and J 8 bases, leaving 23 bases between the germline ends. This CDR3 has 18 amino acids. Per germline, CDR1 MDHEN and CDR2 SYDVKM. The CDR3 bases are TGTGCCAGCAGTTTATTGGACAGACACCCTACTTCCGGCGAAAAACTGTTTTTT. This encodes CASSLLDRHPTSGEKLFF.

The genes are TRBV6-4 and TRBJ1-1; 9 positions agree with TRBD1. After removal of 6 bases from V and 1 base from J, the junction contained 3 bases not matched to a gene. The CDR3 has 14 residues. Looked up from germline, CDR1 is MRHNA and CDR2 is SNTAGT. The CDR3, as DNA: TGTGCCAGCAGCCGGGACAGGGCGAACACTGAAGCTTTCTTT. Translated, it gives CASSRDRANTEAFF.

The chain joins TRBV12-3 or TRBV12-4 to TRBJ2-1, with D perhaps matching TRBD2 (5 bases). The V and J ends lost 8 bases and 7 bases respectively, with 12 bases between them. The CDR3 is made up of 12 amino acids. The CDR3 sequence: CASEVLANEQFF. Here the CDR3 DNA reads TGTGCCAGCGAAGTTTTAGCGAATGAGCAGTTCTTC.

This clone has only one observation. The genes are TRBV7-2 and TRBJ2-3; the match to TRBD1 covers 12 bases. The trim removed 0 bases at V and 2 bases at J, leaving 18 bases unmatched. CDR3 length equals 22 residues. CDR1 and CDR2 (germline): SGHTA, FQGNSA. The CDR3 nucleotides read TGTGCCAGCAGCTTAGCGGGACAGGGGGCCAGTGGCTGGGACTATTCCACAGATACGCAGTATTTT. Its protein is CASSLAGQGASGWDYSTDTQYF.

The rearrangement uses TRBV6-2 or TRBV6-3 and TRBJ2-7, with TRBD1 matching over 9 bases. The CDR3 has 14 residues. V dropped 6 bases and J dropped 7; count of bases not matched to a gene: 10. The germline V gene encodes CDR1 MNHEY and CDR2 SVGEGT. This CDR3 reads CASSQSGTGMEQYF. CDR3 DNA sequence: TGTGCCAGCAGCCAATCCGGGACAGGGATGGAGCAGTACTTC.